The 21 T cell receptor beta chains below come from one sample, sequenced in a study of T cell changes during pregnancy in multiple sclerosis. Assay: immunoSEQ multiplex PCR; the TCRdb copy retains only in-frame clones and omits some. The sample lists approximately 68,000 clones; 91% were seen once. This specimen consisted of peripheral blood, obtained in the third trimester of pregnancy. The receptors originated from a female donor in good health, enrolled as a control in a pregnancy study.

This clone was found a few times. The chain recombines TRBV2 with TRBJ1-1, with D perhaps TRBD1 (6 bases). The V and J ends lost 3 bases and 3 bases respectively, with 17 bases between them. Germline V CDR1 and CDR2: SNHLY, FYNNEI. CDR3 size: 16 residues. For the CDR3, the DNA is TGTGCCAGCAGTGAGCAGGACAGTGCAGGGGACACTGAAGCTTTCTTT. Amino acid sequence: CASSEQDSAGDTEAFF.

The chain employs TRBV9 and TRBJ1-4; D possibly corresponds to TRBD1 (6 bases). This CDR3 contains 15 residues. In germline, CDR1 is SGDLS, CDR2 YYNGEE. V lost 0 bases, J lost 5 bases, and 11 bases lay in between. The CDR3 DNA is TGTGCCAGCAGCGTAGGAGCAGGGACAAATGAAAAACTGTTTTTT. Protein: CASSVGAGTNEKLFF.

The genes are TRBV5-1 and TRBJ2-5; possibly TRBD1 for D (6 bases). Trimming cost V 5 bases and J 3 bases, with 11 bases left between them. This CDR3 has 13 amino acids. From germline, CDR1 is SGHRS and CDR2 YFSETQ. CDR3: CASSAGAKETQYF. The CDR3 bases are TGCGCCAGCAGTGCAGGGGCTAAAGAGACCCAGTACTTC.

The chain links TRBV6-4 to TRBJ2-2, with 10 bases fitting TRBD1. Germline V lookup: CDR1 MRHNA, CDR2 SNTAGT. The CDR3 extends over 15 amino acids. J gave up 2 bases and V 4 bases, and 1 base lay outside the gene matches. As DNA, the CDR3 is TGTGCCAGCAGTGGACAGGGGGCCAACACCGGGGAGCTGTTTTTT. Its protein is CASSGQGANTGELFF.

The CDR3 DNA is TGTGCCAGCAGGGAAGGGGGAGATACGCAGTATTTT. Translation gives CASREGGDTQYF. This sequence joins TRBV7-2 and TRBJ2-3, with D tentatively TRBD1 (6 bases). V was clipped by 6 bases and J by 5 bases, with 9 bases between them. Germline lookup yields CDR1 SGHTA and CDR2 FQGNSA. CDR3 size: 12 residues.

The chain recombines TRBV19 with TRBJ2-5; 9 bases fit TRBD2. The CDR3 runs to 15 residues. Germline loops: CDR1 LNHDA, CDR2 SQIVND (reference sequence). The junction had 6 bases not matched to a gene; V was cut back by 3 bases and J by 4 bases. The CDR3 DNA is TGTGCCAGTAGTATGGGGCGGGAGGGAGGAGAGACCCAGTACTTC. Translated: CASSMGREGGETQYF.

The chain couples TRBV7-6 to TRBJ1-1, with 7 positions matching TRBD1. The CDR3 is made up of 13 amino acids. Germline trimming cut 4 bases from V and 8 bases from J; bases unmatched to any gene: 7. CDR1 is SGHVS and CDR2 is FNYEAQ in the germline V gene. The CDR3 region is CASSSRQGLEAFF. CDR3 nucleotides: TGTGCCAGCAGCTCCAGACAGGGTCTAGAAGCTTTCTTT.

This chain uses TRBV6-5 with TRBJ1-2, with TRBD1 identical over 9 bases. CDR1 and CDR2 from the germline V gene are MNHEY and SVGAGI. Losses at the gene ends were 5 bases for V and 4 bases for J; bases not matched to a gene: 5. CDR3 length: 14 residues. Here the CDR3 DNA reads TGTGCCAGCAGTGCGCCGGGACAGGGCTATGGCTACACCTTC. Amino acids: CASSAPGQGYGYTF.

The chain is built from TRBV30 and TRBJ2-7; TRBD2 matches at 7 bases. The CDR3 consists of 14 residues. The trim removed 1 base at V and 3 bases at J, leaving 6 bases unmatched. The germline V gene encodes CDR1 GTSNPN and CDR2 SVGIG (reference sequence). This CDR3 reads CAWSETIAGYEQYF. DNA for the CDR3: TGTGCCTGGAGTGAAACAATAGCGGGCTACGAGCAGTACTTC.

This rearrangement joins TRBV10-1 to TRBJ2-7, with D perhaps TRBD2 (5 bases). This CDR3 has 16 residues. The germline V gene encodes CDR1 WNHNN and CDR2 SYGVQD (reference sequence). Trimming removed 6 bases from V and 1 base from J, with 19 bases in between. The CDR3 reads CASSPSPREGSYEQYF. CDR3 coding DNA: TGCGCCAGCAGCCCGTCGCCCCGAGAGGGATCCTACGAGCAGTACTTC.

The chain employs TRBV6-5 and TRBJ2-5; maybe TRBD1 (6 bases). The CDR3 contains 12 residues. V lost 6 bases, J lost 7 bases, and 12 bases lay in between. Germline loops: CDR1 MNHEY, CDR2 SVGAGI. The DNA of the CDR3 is TGTGCCAGCAGCAGACAGGTGGGGACCCAGTACTTC. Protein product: CASSRQVGTQYF.

In nucleotides, the CDR3 is TGTGCCAGCAGCTCCCCCCCAGGGTACCACGAGCAGTACTTC. This gives the protein CASSSPPGYHEQYF. The chain uses TRBV4-2 and TRBJ2-7, with D possibly TRBD1 on 5 matching bases. Germline lookup yields CDR1 LGHNA and CDR2 YNFKEQ. Trimming took 5 bases from V and 5 from J, leaving 16 bases between them. CDR3 size: 14 residues.

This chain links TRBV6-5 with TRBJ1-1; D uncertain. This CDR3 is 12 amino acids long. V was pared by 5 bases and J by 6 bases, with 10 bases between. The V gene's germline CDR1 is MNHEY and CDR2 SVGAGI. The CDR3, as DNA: TGTGCCAGCAGTCCTCGAGGCGCTGAAGCTTTCTTT. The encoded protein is CASSPRGAEAFF.

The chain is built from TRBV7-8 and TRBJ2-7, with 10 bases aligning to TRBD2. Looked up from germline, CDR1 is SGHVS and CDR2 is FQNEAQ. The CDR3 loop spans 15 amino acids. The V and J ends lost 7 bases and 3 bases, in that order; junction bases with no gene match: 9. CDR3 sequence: CASTLGLAGGYEQYF. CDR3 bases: TGTGCCAGCACCTTGGGTTTAGCGGGAGGCTACGAGCAGTACTTC.

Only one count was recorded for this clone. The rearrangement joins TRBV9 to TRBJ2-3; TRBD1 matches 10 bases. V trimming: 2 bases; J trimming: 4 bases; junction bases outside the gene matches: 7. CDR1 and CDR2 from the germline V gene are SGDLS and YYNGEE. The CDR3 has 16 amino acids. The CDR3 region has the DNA TGTGCCAGCAGCGTCCCGACAGGGGGCATAGCAGATACGCAGTATTTT. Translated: CASSVPTGGIADTQYF. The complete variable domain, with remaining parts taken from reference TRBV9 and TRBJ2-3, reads DSGVTQTPKHLITATGQRVTLRCSPRSGDLSVYWYQQSLDQGLQFLIQYYNGEERAKGNILERFSAQQFPDLHSELNLSSLELGDSALYFCASSVPTGGIADTQYFGPGTRLTVL.

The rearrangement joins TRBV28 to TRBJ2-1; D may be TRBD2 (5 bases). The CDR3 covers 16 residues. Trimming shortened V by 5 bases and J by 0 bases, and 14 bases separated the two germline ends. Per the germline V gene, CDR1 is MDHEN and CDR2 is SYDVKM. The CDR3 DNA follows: TGTGCCAGCAGTGCCCCACTAGGAAGCTCCTACAATGAGCAGTTCTTC. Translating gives CASSAPLGSSYNEQFF.

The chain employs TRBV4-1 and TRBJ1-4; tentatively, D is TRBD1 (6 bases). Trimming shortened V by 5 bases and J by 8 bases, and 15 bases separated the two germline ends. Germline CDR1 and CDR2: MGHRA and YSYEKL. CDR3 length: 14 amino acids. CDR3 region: CASSYRDYREKLFF. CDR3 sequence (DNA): TGCGCCAGCAGCTACAGGGATTATCGAGAAAAACTGTTTTTT.

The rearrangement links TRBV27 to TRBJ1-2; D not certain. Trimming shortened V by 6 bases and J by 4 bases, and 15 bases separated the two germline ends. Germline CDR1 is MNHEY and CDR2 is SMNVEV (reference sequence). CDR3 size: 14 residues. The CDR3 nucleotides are TGTGCCAGCAGGCCCACGGACGGGAGCTATGGCTACACCTTC. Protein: CASRPTDGSYGYTF.

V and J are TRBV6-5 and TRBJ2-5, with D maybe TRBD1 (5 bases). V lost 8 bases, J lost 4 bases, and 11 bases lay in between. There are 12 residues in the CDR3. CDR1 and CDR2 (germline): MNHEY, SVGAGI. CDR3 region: CASRDSAETQYF. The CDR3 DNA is TGTGCCAGCCGCGACAGTGCAGAGACCCAGTACTTC.

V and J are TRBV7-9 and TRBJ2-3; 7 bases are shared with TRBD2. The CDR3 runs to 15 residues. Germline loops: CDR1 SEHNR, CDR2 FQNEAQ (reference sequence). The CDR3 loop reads CAHPGAGRNTDTQYF. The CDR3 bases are TGTGCGCACCCCGGAGCGGGGAGGAACACAGATACGCAGTATTTT.

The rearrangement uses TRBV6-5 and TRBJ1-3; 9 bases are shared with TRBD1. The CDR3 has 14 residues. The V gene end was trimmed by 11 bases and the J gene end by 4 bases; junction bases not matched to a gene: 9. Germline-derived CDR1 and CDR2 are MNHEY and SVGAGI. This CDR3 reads CAVRDRVVGNTIYF. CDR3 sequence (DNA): TGTGCCGTCCGGGACAGGGTAGTCGGAAACACCATATATTTT.